This T cell receptor (beta chain) was observed in a study of cytomegalovirus exposure and HLA in healthy donors. 13 Jbeta primers and 60 Vbeta primers were used for the PCR. Produced via immunoSEQ multiplex PCR; TCRdb's table is partial and in-frame only. The sample includes about 160,000 clones, about four fifths of them seen just once. This CDR3 region has 13 residues. Germline assignment: CDR1 SGHRS and CDR2 YFSETQ. V was pared by 6 bases and J by 10 bases, with 19 bases between. Sequenced sample: PBMCs. This sequence was found in a man aged 30 to 39 in good health and CMV-seronegative. The chain employs TRBV5-1 and TRBJ1-1, with D unclear. The CDR3 sequence is CASIGETSTGAFF. Here the CDR3 DNA reads TGCGCCAGCATCGGGGAGACCTCAACGGGAGCTTTCTTT. Full variable domain (rest looked up from reference TRBV5-1 and TRBJ1-1): KAGVTQTPRYLIKTRGQQVTLSCSPISGHRSVSWYQQTPGQGLQFLFEYFSETQRNKGNFPGRFSGRQFSNSRSEMNVSTLELGDSALYLCASIGETSTGAFFGQGTRLTVV.